The 3 T cell receptor beta chains below come from one sample, sequenced in a study of T cells expressing NK-cell markers. TCRdb reprocessed the 5' RACE reads; each CDR3 protein has one entry and no DNA is given. This sample's table reports 300,000 to 450,000 distinct CDR3 sequences. The sequenced sample was blood T cells: a sorted CD56 or NKG2C T cell subset, CD4+ or CD8+ T cells, or bulk PBMC T cells (not recorded which). The source of these receptors is a man aged 18 to 70 in good health.

CDR3: CASSPTGAHVRRDTQYF. The chain links TRBV18 to TRBJ2-3; TCRdb picks TRBD1, but there is no DNA to check that call. Germline loops: CDR1 KGHSH, CDR2 LQKENI. The CDR3 consists of 17 residues.

The chain is built from TRBV30 and TRBJ1-1. CDR1 and CDR2 from the germline V gene are GTSNPN and SVGIG (reference sequence). This CDR3 has 14 amino acids. This CDR3 is CAWSSPGTGLRAFF.

The rearrangement joins TRBV7-2 to TRBJ2-1; checking the TCRdb D call of TRBD2 is not possible without DNA. Looked up from germline, CDR1 is SGHTA and CDR2 is FQGNSA. CDR3 length: 15 residues. CDR3 protein: CASSSKRGGPGEQFF.